This T cell receptor (beta chain) was retrieved from a study of long-term antiretroviral therapy in people with HIV (dated by TCRdb to the early 2020s). With respect to the entire study: The earliest samples were collected about a decade before the 2015 WHO recommendation for immediate ART, when ART was typically delayed until CD4 counts fell. About 40% of the 30 participants with HIV were female. A retrospective serial study tested whether changes in peripheral blood TRB repertoire composition and diversity were associated with ART initiation and durable HIV suppression. The cohort contributed about 200 cryopreserved PBMC samples from about 33 adults with confirmed HIV infection, collected serially over a mean of about 6 years (range 1-12). No cross-contamination during QIAcube processing was shown when test extractions of a monoclonal T-cell line were performed alongside about 30 polyclonal samples.

The immunoSEQ hsTCRB v3.0 assay was used at survey level resolution to sequence the TRB variable region. The targeted TRB sequencing depth was 40,000-50,000 T-cell genomes per sample. Pooled TRB libraries were sequenced on an Illumina MiSeq with a v3 150-cycle kit. The source study handled its data this way. Analysis of repertoires was carried out in R inside a reproducible Nextflow workflow spanning QC, data transformation and analysis. LymphoSeq2, an R package for exploring AIRR-Seq data, was used to implement custom analyses. After excluding several samples that yielded fewer than 5000 total TRB sequences, under 200 HIV repertoires remained for analysis. Among the 170 to 200 retained HIV repertoires, under 65 were collected before ART initiation and around 130 after ART initiation. Repertoires were downsampled to 5000 TRB nucleotide sequences, and summary statistics were averaged over 100 downsampling iterations. The analysis kept only TRB sequences whose CDR3 regions were at least seven amino acids long. Two measures captured diversity: a Shannon entropy-derived clonality score and the Gini coefficient. In repertoire networks, the top 5000 CDR3 amino acid sequences were linked whenever an edit distance of one separated two sequences. For TRB CDR3 amino acid sequences, antigen specificity groups and MHC restriction were predicted with GLIPH2. Known CMV, EBV, HIV or tissue antigen associations were flagged by matching CDR3 amino acid sequences against VDJdb and McPAS-TCR. Pre-ART, post-ART and control groups were compared with Wilcoxon signed-rank tests and Holm-Bonferroni correction. TCRdb retrieved this table from immuneACCESS and kept in-frame rearrangements only. Not all clones are present; in checked studies, unresolved V genes account for under half, and no reason is known for the remainder. That table is the source of V, J and clone size, and D and trimming were worked out from the DNA. The sample table contains under 20,000 clones; only one count was recorded for 91% of them. Approximately 10% of the sample is in the top ten clones.

What the research found in general, with its limitations: ART initiation was associated with a significant increase in TRB diversity, but diversity stayed significantly below transplant donor controls even after long-term ART. No data were available on ART adherence, viral resistance or therapy changes, limiting inferences about post-ART repertoire changes. The samples were dated from about 2003 to 2017, and the ART regimens that were used may be less effective than current ART regimens. Expanded TRB clones identified before ART initiation dominated the repertoire at all time points, although this dominance fluctuated and declined in many PLHIV after ART. Narrower CDR3 length ranges were observed in HIV repertoires than in controls, and an antigen-experienced repertoire with only a slight naive shift after ART was suggested by the network structure. Since PBMC availability was limited, sequencing covered only the TCR beta chain, with no alpha chain pairing. Unsorted PBMC were profiled instead of sorted CD4+ and CD8+ T cells because pre-ART samples had limited cell numbers.

In the case of this clone: The antigen it recognizes is unknown. No base quality values were provided; no much bigger clone lies one nucleotide off.

Inclusion was restricted to participants for whom at least one PBMC sample before ART initiation and at least two post-ART samples were available. Treatment was received in the United States of America by all participants with HIV. Before DNA extraction, cryopreserved samples of about 0.95-10 million PBMC were thawed and then washed. At the time of the earliest PBMC sample, participants with HIV were aged between about 20 and 54 years. PBMC samples were contributed by each participant from 1-4 timepoints before ART initiation and 2-8 timepoints after ART initiation, with a median of 7 samples. For every participant, serial HIV viral load, CD4+ T-cell count, ART history and demographic data were obtained. A Qiagen kit on a QIAcube was used to extract genomic DNA from unsorted PBMC, with samples processed in batches of 12. Ends trimmed: V by 5 bases, J by 7 bases; bases unmatched to a gene: 7. CDR1 and CDR2 (LGHNA, YSLEER) derive from the germline V gene. CDR3 length: 14 amino acids, cysteine to phenylalanine. Only the CDR3 DNA stays, 42 bases, in frame from base 1.

The receptor comes from a man aged 50 to 59 with HIV. The chain is assembled from TRBV4-3 and TRBJ2-1, and 8 junction bases match TRBD1. Material: unsorted PBMCs, obtained 3 years after starting antiretroviral therapy. Read as DNA, the sequence is TGCGCCAGCAGCGGACAGGGAAATCGGAATGAGCAGTTCTTC. Translated, it reads CASSGQGNRNEQFF.